The 24 T cell receptor beta chains below were found in one sample sequenced in a study of CD8+CD57+ T cells in acquired aplastic anemia. For CDR3 and TCR beta VDJ profiling, genomic DNA was the template used. TCRdb itself ran the reads through MiXCR, one entry per CDR3 protein. Here the sample spans 150,000 to 200,000 distinct CDR3 sequences, 55% to 65% being singletons. CD8+CD57+ cell expansion, shown by flow cytometry, had occurred in the patients selected for sequencing. Sequenced sample: sorted CD4+, CD8+, or CD8+CD57+ T cells (not recorded which) from PBMCs. The receptors stem from a human donor with aplastic anemia.

This clonotype was detected a few times. V usage is TRBV7-8 and J usage is TRBJ2-1, with 7 bases lining up with TRBD2. V lost 0 bases to trimming and J lost 5 bases; unmatched junction nucleotides: 7. The CDR3 totals 16 residues. From germline, CDR1 is SGHVS and CDR2 FQNEAQ. CDR3 bases: TGTGCCAGCAGCTTAGCAGCGGGGACTACGAACAATGAGCAGTTCTTC. As protein: CASSLAAGTTNNEQFF.

This clonotype was picked up many times. The chain employs TRBV7-9 and TRBJ2-3; TRBD2 is a possible D gene (7 bases). The CDR3 covers 14 residues. V was clipped by 7 bases and J by 1 base, with 12 bases between them. Germline V CDR1 and CDR2: SEHNR, FQNEAQ (reference sequence). For the CDR3, the DNA is TGTGCCAGCACTCAAGGGGGGGGCACAGATACGCAGTATTTT. Translating it yields CASTQGGGTDTQYF.

The chain has TRBV12-3 or TRBV12-4 and TRBJ2-7; D not resolved. This CDR3 comprises 13 residues. V was trimmed by 3 bases and J by 2 bases, leaving 8 bases between them. For the CDR3, the DNA is TGTGCCAGCAGTTTTACAGCAACCTACGAGCAGTACTTC. Its protein product is CASSFTATYEQYF.

The chain joins TRBV14 to TRBJ1-1, with D unresolved. The CDR3 extends over 17 amino acids. The germline CDR1 and CDR2 sequences are SGHDN and FVKESK. V was clipped by 2 bases and J by 1 base, with 17 bases between them. CDR3 sequence (DNA): TGTGCCAGCAGCCAAAGGAACCTCCTTCTGGCGAACACTGAAGCTTTCTTT. Its translation is CASSQRNLLLANTEAFF.

The chain couples TRBV5-6 to TRBJ2-7; weak D call: TRBD2 (5 bases). This CDR3 region has 15 residues. With 1 base removed from V and 0 bases from J, the gap between germline ends came to 11 bases. Germline CDR1 and CDR2: SGHDT and YYEEEE. DNA for the CDR3: TGTGCCAGCAGCTTGAGGTGGGAGCCCTCCTACGAGCAGTACTTC. Its protein is CASSLRWEPSYEQYF. Combining the CDR3 with reference TRBV5-6 and TRBJ2-7 gives the whole variable domain DAGVTQSPTHLIKTRGQQVTLRCSPKSGHDTVSWYQQALGQGPQFIFQYYEEEERQRGNFPDRFSGHQFPNYSSELNVNALLLGDSALYLCASSLRWEPSYEQYFGPGTRLTVT.

J is TRBJ2-7 and V is TRBV4-2; 9 nucleotides align to TRBD2. The CDR3 length is 16 residues. Germline V gene lookup returns CDR1 LGHNA and CDR2 YNFKEQ. V was clipped by 5 bases and J by 7 bases; unmatched bases: 15. CDR3 DNA sequence: TGTGCCAGCAGCTCCCCCCTTAGCGGGAGCTCCCGGGAGCAGTACTTC. Amino acids: CASSSPLSGSSREQYF.

The table lists this clonotype with many counts. The J gene is TRBJ2-7, the V gene TRBV25-1, with 9 bases fitting TRBD1. V lost 7 bases to trimming and J lost 2 bases; unmatched junction nucleotides: 9. The CDR3 contains 15 residues. Per germline, CDR1 MGHDK and CDR2 SYGVNS. CDR3 region: CASTFGTGRAYEQYF. The CDR3 nucleotides are TGTGCCAGCACCTTCGGGACAGGGAGGGCCTACGAGCAGTACTTC.

The chain has TRBV20-1 and TRBJ1-5; D is possibly TRBD1 (6 bases). From germline, CDR1 is DFQATT and CDR2 SNEGSKA (reference sequence). Trimming removed 6 bases at V and 0 bases at J, with 12 bases between. This CDR3 region has 14 residues. CDR3 protein: CSASKQGSNQPQHF. CDR3 sequence (DNA): TGCAGTGCAAGTAAACAGGGTAGCAATCAGCCCCAGCATTTT.

This clonotype was seen at least ten times. This rearrangement joins TRBV7-8 to TRBJ2-5; TRBD2 matches 7 bases. Trimming at V came to 4 bases and at J to 0 bases, leaving 5 bases not matched to a gene. The CDR3 is 15 residues long. Germline V CDR1 and CDR2: SGHVS, FQNEAQ. The CDR3 region is CASSSWGGHQETQYF. The CDR3 DNA reads TGTGCCAGCAGCTCGTGGGGGGGACACCAAGAGACCCAGTACTTC.

This clonotype was counted ten times or more. The chain employs TRBV29-1 and TRBJ1-1; D unresolved. CDR1 and CDR2 (germline): SQVTM, ANQGSEA. This CDR3 spans 12 amino acids. The V end was cut by 3 bases, the J end by 1 base, with 6 bases between. The CDR3 sequence is CSVEAPNTEAFF. Written as DNA, the CDR3 is TGCAGCGTTGAGGCGCCGAACACTGAAGCTTTCTTT.

This chain links TRBV12-3 or TRBV12-4 with TRBJ1-2, with D perhaps TRBD1 (5 bases). The CDR3 runs 12 residues. V gave up 3 bases and J gave up 9 bases, with 11 bases separating them. The CDR3 DNA reads as TGTGCCAGCAGTTTTGGTAGGGGTAGCTACACCTTC. Translation: CASSFGRGSYTF.

This clonotype has a single count. This rearrangement joins TRBV10-3 to TRBJ1-5; maybe TRBD1 (5 bases). The CDR3 length is 15 residues. Germline CDR1 and CDR2: ENHRY and SYGVKD. Between the trimmed V and J ends, which lost 10 bases and 1 base, there was a span of 17 bases. CDR3 DNA: TGTGCCACCGGGGGGGAGGGGTTGAGCAATCAGCCCCAGCATTTT. It codes for CATGGEGLSNQPQHF.

The V and J genes are TRBV19 and TRBJ2-5; D remains ambiguous. Germline-derived CDR1 and CDR2 are LNHDA and SQIVND (reference sequence). CDR3 size: 19 residues. Between the trimmed V and J ends, which lost 11 bases and 2 bases, there was a span of 33 bases. CDR3 residues: CASSSMLVNKYGTQETQYF. The CDR3 coding sequence is TGTGCCTCCAGTAGTATGCTGGTGAACAAATACGGCACGCAAGAGACCCAGTACTTC.

The V call is TRBV24-1, the J call TRBJ2-7, with 8 positions matching TRBD1. The V segment lost 7 bases and the J segment 3 bases; nucleotides outside the gene matches: 4. Germline assignment: CDR1 KGHDR and CDR2 SFDVKD. The CDR3 consists of 13 residues. CDR3 amino acids: CATRAGGSYEQYF. CDR3 nucleotides: TGTGCCACCAGGGCAGGGGGCAGCTACGAGCAGTACTTC.

The chain couples TRBV9 to TRBJ2-5; either TRBD1 or TRBD2 may supply D (7 bases each). With 4 bases removed from V and 6 bases from J, the gap between germline ends came to 16 bases. CDR3 length: 14 amino acids. Germline values: CDR1 SGDLS, CDR2 YYNGEE. The CDR3 coding sequence is TGTGCCAGCAGCCAGACTAGCAGGGGGAAGACCCAGTACTTC. The encoded protein is CASSQTSRGKTQYF.

The table lists this clonotype with a few counts. The chain uses TRBV29-1 and TRBJ2-1; TRBD2 matches 14 bases. The length of the CDR3 is 17 residues. Germline V gene lookup returns CDR1 SQVTM and CDR2 ANQGSEA. After removal of 4 bases from V and 7 bases from J, the junction contained 12 bases not matched to a gene. This CDR3 is CSVAGTSGSSGENEQFF. The CDR3, as DNA: TGCAGCGTTGCGGGGACTAGCGGGAGTTCGGGAGAGAATGAGCAGTTCTTC.

This chain connects TRBV7-2 to TRBJ2-5; D is ambiguous. Germline lookup yields CDR1 SGHTA and CDR2 FQGNSA. V dropped 1 base and J dropped 0 bases, with 6 bases sitting between them. The CDR3 consists of 14 residues. In nucleotides, the CDR3 is TGTGCCAGCAGCTTAGGGGATTACCAAGAGACCCAGTACTTC. Its protein is CASSLGDYQETQYF.

The chain employs TRBV20-1 and TRBJ2-3; D not resolved. CDR3 length: 11 amino acids. Between the trimmed V and J ends, which lost 3 bases and 6 bases, there was a span of 7 bases. Germline CDR1 DFQATT, CDR2 SNEGSKA (reference sequence). The CDR3 region is CSARNGDTQYF. For the CDR3, the DNA is TGCAGTGCTAGGAATGGGGATACGCAGTATTTT.

The chain carries TRBV20-1 and TRBJ1-2; a weak D match, TRBD1 (5 bases). CDR1 is DFQATT and CDR2 is SNEGSKA in the germline V gene (reference sequence). The CDR3 contains 15 residues. Trimming left V 1 base short and J 5 bases short, with 17 bases between. The CDR3 here is CSARGRLGQAYGYTF. The CDR3 DNA is TGCAGTGCTAGAGGCCGCCTCGGACAAGCTTATGGCTACACCTTC.

The chain links TRBV10-3 to TRBJ2-5, with TRBD2 identical over 12 bases. The V gene's germline CDR1 is ENHRY and CDR2 SYGVKD. Germline trimming cut 5 bases from V and 3 bases from J; bases unmatched to any gene: 4. The CDR3 contains 15 residues. The CDR3 is CAISRLAGVEETQYF. For the CDR3, the DNA is TGTGCCATCAGTAGACTAGCGGGGGTGGAAGAGACCCAGTACTTC.

The gene calls are TRBV12-3 or TRBV12-4 and TRBJ2-7; 8 bases map to TRBD1. The J segment lost 1 base and the V segment lost 5 bases, leaving 7 bases of the junction unmatched. The CDR3 consists of 15 residues. The CDR3 DNA is TGTGCCAGCAGTCGCGACAGGGGACGTTCCTACGAGCAGTACTTC. Translated, it gives CASSRDRGRSYEQYF.

This clonotype has a handful of counts. The rearrangement uses TRBV19 and TRBJ2-3; D remains unclear. The ends were cut back, 10 bases at V and 1 base at J, with 9 bases in the middle. The CDR3 contains 12 residues. Germline CDR1 reads LNHDA; CDR2 reads SQIVND (reference sequence). In DNA, the CDR3 is TGTGCCACCAGAGAACGCACAGATACGCAGTATTTT. Protein sequence: CATRERTDTQYF.

The chain recombines TRBV19 with TRBJ2-7; D gene uncertain. Germline CDR1 is LNHDA and CDR2 is SQIVND (reference sequence). V shed 3 bases and J shed 3 bases, with 9 bases lying between them. This CDR3 spans 13 amino acids. CDR3 loop: CASSITWGYEQYF. The CDR3 DNA reads TGTGCCAGTAGTATCACCTGGGGCTACGAGCAGTACTTC.

This sequence joins TRBV14 and TRBJ2-2; D is uncertain. The CDR3 runs 13 residues. The V gene's germline CDR1 is SGHDN and CDR2 FVKESK. V lost 3 bases, J lost 6 bases, and 8 bases lay in between. CDR3 region: CASSHNPAGELFF. Here the CDR3 DNA reads TGTGCCAGCAGCCACAACCCCGCCGGGGAGCTGTTTTTT.